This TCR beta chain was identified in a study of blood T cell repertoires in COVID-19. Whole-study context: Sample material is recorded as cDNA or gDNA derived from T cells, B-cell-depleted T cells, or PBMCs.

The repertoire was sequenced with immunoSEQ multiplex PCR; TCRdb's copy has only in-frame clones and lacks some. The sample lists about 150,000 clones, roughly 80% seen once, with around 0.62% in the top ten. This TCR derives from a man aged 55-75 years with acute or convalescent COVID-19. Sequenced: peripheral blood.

In DNA form, the CDR3 reads TGTGCCAGCAGCCAAGATTATCAGGGGCTAGGCGGCTACACCTTC. This codes for CASSQDYQGLGGYTF. The chain is built from TRBV4-2 and TRBJ1-2; a possible D gene is TRBD1 (6 bases). The CDR3 has 15 amino acids. CDR1 LGHNA and CDR2 YNFKEQ come from the germline V gene. The ends were cut back, 0 bases at V and 8 bases at J, with 16 bases in the middle.